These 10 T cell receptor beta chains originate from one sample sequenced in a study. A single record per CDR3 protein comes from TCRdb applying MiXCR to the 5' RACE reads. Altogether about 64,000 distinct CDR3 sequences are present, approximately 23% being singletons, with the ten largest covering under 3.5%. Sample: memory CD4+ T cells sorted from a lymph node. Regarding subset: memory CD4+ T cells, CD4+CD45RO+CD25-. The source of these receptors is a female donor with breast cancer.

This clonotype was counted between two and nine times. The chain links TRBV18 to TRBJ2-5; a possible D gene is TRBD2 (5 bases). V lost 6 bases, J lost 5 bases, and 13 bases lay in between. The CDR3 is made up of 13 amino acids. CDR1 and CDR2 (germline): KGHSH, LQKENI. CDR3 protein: CASSPRARETQYF. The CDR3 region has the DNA TGTGCCAGCTCCCCGCGGGCCCGGGAGACCCAGTACTTC.

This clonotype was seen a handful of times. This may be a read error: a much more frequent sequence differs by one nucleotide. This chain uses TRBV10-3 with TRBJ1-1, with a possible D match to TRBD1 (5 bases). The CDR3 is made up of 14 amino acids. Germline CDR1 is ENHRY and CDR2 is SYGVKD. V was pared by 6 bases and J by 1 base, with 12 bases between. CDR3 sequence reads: CAIREDSANTEAFF. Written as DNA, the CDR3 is TGTGCCATCAGGGAAGACAGCGCGAACACTGAAGCTTTCTTT.

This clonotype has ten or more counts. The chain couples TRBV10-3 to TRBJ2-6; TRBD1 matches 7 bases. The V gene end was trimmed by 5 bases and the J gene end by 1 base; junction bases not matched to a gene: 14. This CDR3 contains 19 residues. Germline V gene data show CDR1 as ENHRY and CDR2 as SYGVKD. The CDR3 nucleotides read TGTGCCATCAGTAAAAACACAGGGGCCCCCGGGTCTGGGGCCAACGTCCTGACTTTC. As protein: CAISKNTGAPGSGANVLTF.

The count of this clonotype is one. In nucleotides, the CDR3 is TGTGCCAGCAGTAAGGTTAACTATGGCTACACCTTC. It encodes CASSKVNYGYTF. The chain links TRBV28 to TRBJ1-2; the D is unclear. The V gene lost 5 bases and the J gene lost 1 base, with 5 bases spanning the gap. The CDR3 is 12 residues long. Germline V gives CDR1 MDHEN, CDR2 SYDVKM.

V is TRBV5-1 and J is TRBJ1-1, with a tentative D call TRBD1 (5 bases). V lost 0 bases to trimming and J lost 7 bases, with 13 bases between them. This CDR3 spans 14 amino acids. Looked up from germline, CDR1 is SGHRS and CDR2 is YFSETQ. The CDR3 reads CASSLDARGNEAFF. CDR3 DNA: TGCGCCAGCAGCTTGGACGCAAGGGGCAATGAAGCTTTCTTT.

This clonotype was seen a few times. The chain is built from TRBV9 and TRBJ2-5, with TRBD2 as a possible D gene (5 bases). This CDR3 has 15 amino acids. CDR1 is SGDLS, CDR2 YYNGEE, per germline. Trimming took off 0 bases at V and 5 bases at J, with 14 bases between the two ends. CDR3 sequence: CASSVDPGVVETQYF. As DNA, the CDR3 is TGTGCCAGCAGCGTAGATCCCGGGGTGGTTGAGACCCAGTACTTC.

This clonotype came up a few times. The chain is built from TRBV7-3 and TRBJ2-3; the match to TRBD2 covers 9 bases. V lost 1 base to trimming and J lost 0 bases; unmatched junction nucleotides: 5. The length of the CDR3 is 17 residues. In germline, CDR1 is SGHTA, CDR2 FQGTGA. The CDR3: CASSLSVLAGSTDTQYF. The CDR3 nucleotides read TGTGCCAGCAGCTTAAGCGTTCTAGCGGGAAGCACAGATACGCAGTATTTT.

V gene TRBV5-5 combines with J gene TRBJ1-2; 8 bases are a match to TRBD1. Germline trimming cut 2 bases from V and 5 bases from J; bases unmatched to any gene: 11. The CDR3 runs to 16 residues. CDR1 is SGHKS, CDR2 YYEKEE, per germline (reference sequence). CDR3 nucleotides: TGTGCCAGCAGCTTATCCGGGACAGGCTCCTTTTATGGCTACACCTTC. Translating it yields CASSLSGTGSFYGYTF.

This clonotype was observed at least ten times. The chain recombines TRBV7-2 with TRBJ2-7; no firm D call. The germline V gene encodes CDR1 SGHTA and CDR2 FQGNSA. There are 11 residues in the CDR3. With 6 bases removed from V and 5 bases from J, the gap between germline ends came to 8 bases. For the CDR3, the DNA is TGTGCCAGCAGTCTTTTCCACGAGCAGTACTTC. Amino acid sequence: CASSLFHEQYF.

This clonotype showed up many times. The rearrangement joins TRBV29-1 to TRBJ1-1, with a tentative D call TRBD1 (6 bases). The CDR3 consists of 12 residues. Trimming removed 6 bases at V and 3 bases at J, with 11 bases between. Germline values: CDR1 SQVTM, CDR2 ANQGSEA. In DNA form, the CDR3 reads TGCAGCGTAGGGGGGGAGTACACTGAAGCTTTCTTT. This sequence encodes CSVGGEYTEAFF.